The 4 T cell receptor beta chains below all came from one sample that was sequenced in a study of early T cells in non-severe SARS-CoV-2 infection. TCRdb processed the 5' RACE reads anew with MiXCR; each CDR3 protein has one entry. Counted here are approximately 30,000 distinct CDR3 sequences, approximately 4.2% occurring once; the ten biggest clones make up 9.5% to 13%. Sequencing used whole blood. All receptors derive from an adult who was a healthcare worker with PCR-confirmed SARS-CoV-2 infection or an uninfected control (not recorded which).

This rearrangement joins TRBV20-1 to TRBJ2-7; TRBD1 matches 7 bases. The CDR3 loop spans 13 amino acids. Germline CDR1 reads DFQATT; CDR2 reads SNEGSKA (reference sequence). Unmatched junction bases numbered 7, after V lost 5 bases and J lost 3 bases. CDR3 DNA: TGCAGTGCTGGGACCGACAGGGACTACGAGCAGTACTTC. Amino acid sequence: CSAGTDRDYEQYF.

This clonotype was seen a handful of times. V and J are TRBV29-1 and TRBJ1-2; 7 bases match TRBD1. The CDR3 covers 12 residues. Germline V gives CDR1 SQVTM, CDR2 ANQGSEA. With V trimmed by 5 bases and J by 3 bases, 3 bases remained unmatched. DNA for the CDR3: TGCAGCGTTCGAGGGACAGACTATGGCTACACCTTC. Translation gives CSVRGTDYGYTF.

This clonotype was detected only a few times. DNA of the CDR3: TGCGCCAGCAGCTTACGGGACAGGGTGGCCAATGAGCAGTTCTTC. Translating gives CASSLRDRVANEQFF. The rearrangement uses TRBV5-1 and TRBJ2-1; 9 positions match TRBD1. Germline V gives CDR1 SGHRS, CDR2 YFSETQ. V trimming: 2 bases; J trimming: 6 bases; junction bases outside the gene matches: 6. The CDR3 is made up of 15 amino acids.

This clonotype was found many times. The J gene is TRBJ2-7, the V gene TRBV12-5; D perhaps matches TRBD2 (6 bases). Germline loops: CDR1 LGHNT, CDR2 FRNRAP. Trimming stripped 7 bases from V and 0 bases from J, with 13 bases between. The length of the CDR3 is 14 residues. As DNA, the CDR3 is TGTGCTAGTGCCCCAGACGGGAGCTCCTACGAGCAGTACTTC. This codes for CASAPDGSSYEQYF.